A selection of T cell receptor beta chains follows, all from one sample in a study of cytomegalovirus exposure and HLA in healthy donors. The assay was immunoSEQ multiplex PCR, and TCRdb's table has in-frame clones only and misses some. The table shows about 140,000 clones, with 80% to 85% occurring only once. Source material: PBMCs. These receptors all stem from a male donor in good health and CMV-seropositive. CDR3s include the opening cysteine and the closing phenylalanine or tryptophan. D genes are given only for firm matches. Expanded clones get a size class; other rows say once, few or many, or leave the size out.

>NA|NA|TRBJ1-1|TRBV10-1
CASSAQAVDRAFF
TGCGCCAGCAGTGCCCAGGCCGTGGATCGGGCTTTCTTT
>NA|TRBD2|TRBJ2-7|TRBV6-5
CASSYSGGTVSYEQYF
TGTGCCAGCAGTTACTCGGGGGGGACCGTTTCCTACGAGCAGTACTTC
>NA|TRBD2|TRBJ2-1|TRBV28
CASIRTSGRWDNEQFF
TGTGCCAGCATCAGGACTAGCGGGAGGTGGGACAATGAGCAGTTCTTC
>NA|TRBD2|TRBJ2-5|TRBV19
CASSTRTSGIGKTQYF
TGTGCCAGTAGTACCCGGACTAGCGGGATAGGGAAGACCCAGTACTTC
>NA|NA|TRBJ2-5|TRBV18
CASSPIASSGGETQYF
TGTGCCAGCTCACCAATTGCTTCGTCCGGGGGAGAGACCCAGTACTTC
>NA|TRBD2|TRBJ2-1|TRBV6-4
CASSPLAGEANEQFF
TGTGCCAGCAGTCCCTTAGCGGGAGAGGCCAATGAGCAGTTCTTC
>NA|TRBD1|TRBJ2-7|TRBV27
CASSSNRDRAYEQYF
TGTGCCAGCAGTTCAAACCGGGACAGGGCCTACGAGCAGTACTTC
>NA|NA|TRBJ2-2|TRBV7-9
CASSPGQRTNTGELFF
TGTGCCAGCAGCCCCGGACAGAGAACGAACACCGGGGAGCTGTTTTTT
>NA|NA|TRBJ1-2|TRBV29-1
CSVLRTDYGYTF
TGCAGCGTTCTCCGGACAGACTATGGCTACACCTTC
>NA|NA|TRBJ1-1|TRBV19
CASTRARNTEAFF
TGTGCCAGTACCAGGGCGCGCAACACTGAAGCTTTCTTT
>NA|NA|TRBJ2-7|TRBV19
CASSIGHTGHYEQYF
TGTGCCAGTAGTATAGGGCATACAGGTCACTACGAGCAGTACTTC
>NA|TRBD2|TRBJ2-5|TRBV15
CATSRDRGSGWETQYF
TGTGCCACCAGCAGAGATCGCGGGAGTGGTTGGGAGACCCAGTACTTC
>NA|NA|TRBJ2-7|TRBV11-2
CASGLGPTTYEQYF
TGTGCCAGCGGCCTGGGGCCAACTACCTACGAGCAGTACTTC
>NA|NA|TRBJ1-5|TRBV27
CASSSGYRQPQHF
TGTGCCAGCAGTTCGGGGTATCGGCAGCCCCAGCATTTT
>NA|NA|TRBJ2-2|TRBV19
CASRQGPSSGELFF
TGTGCCAGTAGACAAGGTCCTAGTTCCGGGGAGCTGTTTTTT
>few|NA|TRBJ1-1|TRBV5-5
CASSLEQARAFF
TGTGCCAGCAGCTTGGAACAGGCCCGAGCTTTCTTT